This TCR beta chain was observed in a study of T cell responses to AZD1222 COVID-19 vaccine. Some clones are missing from TCRdb's copy, which holds only in-frame ones; the method was immunoSEQ multiplex PCR. The sample has over 45,000 clones; around 90% are singletons. The CDR3 covers 14 residues. In germline, CDR1 is SQVTM, CDR2 ANQGSEA. V was cut by 6 bases and J by 4 bases, with 18 bases left in between. The input for sequencing was peripheral blood, taken 28 days after the second AZD1222 dose. The rearrangement links TRBV29-1 to TRBJ1-2; TRBD1 is a possible D gene (5 bases). The TCR was taken from an adult who received the AZD1222 COVID-19 vaccine. The CDR3 spells CSVVPSGTAYGYTF. Here the CDR3 DNA reads TGCAGCGTCGTCCCGTCCGGGACGGCCTATGGCTACACCTTC.